The sequence of this T cell receptor beta chain was determined in a study of T cells in Graves' hyperthyroidism and ophthalmopathy (dated 2019 in TCRdb). Some background on the complete study: Peripheral blood samples were taken at the time of initial diagnosis, prior to any treatment. TCR V-J signatures able to tell the groups apart were searched for in a discovery cohort of 100 patients, of whom 43 had Graves' ophthalmopathy and roughly 59 had stable Graves' hyperthyroidism. An independent validation cohort of about 20 hyperthyroidism patients and 17 patients who later progressed to ophthalmopathy tested prospective prediction of ophthalmopathy. The 95 to 100 discovery patients were divided at random into training and test sets in a 7:3 ratio. Thyroid tissue and blood T-cell repertoires from several Graves' hyperthyroidism patients were also compared in the study. Once sampling was done, hyperthyroidism patients were given methimazole at a starting dose of 30 mg daily, whereas ophthalmopathy patients were given high-dose intravenous methylprednisolone. TCR Vbeta CDR3 sequencing of fewer than 150 peripheral blood samples (about 45 ophthalmopathy, 75 hyperthyroidism and approximately 17 progressor patients) is reported in the paper. Paper-wide results and their limitations: Ophthalmopathy was separated from stable hyperthyroidism by a 13 V-J signature model, with approximately 90% sensitivity and 81% to 82% specificity obtained in cross-validation and 80%/75% obtained in testing. In validation, progression to ophthalmopathy was predicted by the model with 70.59% sensitivity and nearly 75% specificity, a median of approximately 6.5 months before onset. Sample size was not statistically predetermined, and investigators were not blinded to group allocation. Most expanded thyroid clonotypes (frequency above 0.001) were also detected in blood, suggesting blood repertoires may reflect thyroid immune responses.

Amplification of TCR beta CDR3 regions was carried out from RNA transcripts. The TCR CDR3 was subjected to a first round of RT-PCR using the HTBI primer set and the Qiagen OneStep RT-PCR kit. Libraries were constructed in a second round of multiplex PCR, after which size selection and purification were performed. The libraries were sequenced on an Illumina HiSeq2000 using paired-end 100 bp reads. The source study handled its data this way. Raw data were processed with SOAPnuke, discarding reads with adapters, uncalled bases, mean Phred below 15, or no exact constant-primer or identifier match. High-quality paired reads were merged with COPE v1.2.5, and unique nucleotide sequences were defined as clonotypes. MiTCR v1.1 was used to align clonotypes to the IMGT TRBV, TRBD and TRBJ reference segments. The analysis was restricted to V-J combinations with a frequency above 0.0001, which together covered 99.2% of the repertoires. A TCS score was defined as the ratio of F50 (clonal expansion) to E x V (chaos), with BLOSUM62-based TCRdist applied between CDR3 peptides within each V-J. Welch's t-statistics and random forest reduced roughly 530 V-J features to 13, which were used in a naive Bayes classifier (R e1071). Starting from the raw public reads, TCRdb applied fastp trimming at Q25, assembled clones with MiXCR and retained in-frame beta chains. Duplicate CDR3 protein sequences are folded into a single record with the most common DNA and genes. None of the V and J calls come from the authors' own analysis; TCRdb made them. In this sample the table shows 450,000 to 550,000 distinct CDR3 sequences, approximately 24% of which occur a single time. Over 9% of the sample is held by the ten biggest clonotypes.

In the case of this clonotype: What this receptor recognizes is not known. No base qualities exist here, and no much larger clone lies one base off it.

Moderately to severely active disease, a Clinical Activity Score of at least 3, a NOSPECS grade of at least 4, and a duration under 3 months were present in ophthalmopathy patients. The study excluded patients with uncontrolled infections, other autoimmune diseases, pregnancy or lactation. Clinical symptoms, serum thyroxine and TRAb, thyroid ultrasound, and orbital computed tomography formed the basis for the diagnoses. PBMCs were isolated from about 9.2 ml of fresh peripheral blood by Ficoll-Paque density gradient centrifugation. Trizol reagent was used to extract total RNA, and RNA quality was then checked on an Agilent 2100 Bioanalyzer. The CDR3 holds 16 amino acids from the cysteine to the phenylalanine. Of all the DNA, just the CDR3 is kept, 48 bases in frame from base 1. V ends up 6 bases short and J 0 bases short, with an unmatched junction base count of 10. CDR1 and CDR2 (MNHNS, SASEGT) derive from the germline V gene.

The origin of this receptor is a woman in her thirties with Graves' ophthalmopathy. The V and J segments used are TRBV6-1 and TRBJ2-7; 8 bases in the junction line up with TRBD1. Sequenced: blood. Read as DNA, the sequence is TGTGCCAGCAGACTGCTTGGGACAGGTTCCTCCTACGAGCAGTACTTC. Its product reads: CASRLLGTGSSYEQYF.